Given below is one T cell receptor beta chain in context. The antigen is unknown. Documented treatment: approximately 18 received Ad26.COV2.S at low or high dose, single or two shots; about 5 received placebo; per-sample allocation not given. Sampling took place 63 days after the first vaccine or placebo injection. This sample stems from a study of Ad26.COV2.S vaccination and SARS-CoV-2 variants. Study-level results: Across vaccine and placebo recipients, the breadth of non-spike TCRs was similar.

Losses at the gene ends were 2 bases for V and 2 bases for J; bases not matched to a gene: 3. The germline V gene has CDR1 SGHRS and CDR2 YFSETQ. The CDR3 totals 14 residues. TCRdb's table, derived via immunoSEQ multiplex PCR, lists solely in-frame clones and lacks some. This table holds about 680,000 clones, more than 80% found once. Source: peripheral blood, taken in a trial of Ad26.COV2.S vaccine versus placebo. This TCR came from a person between 18 and 65 years old who received the Ad26.COV2.S COVID-19 vaccine or a placebo. The V and J genes are TRBV5-1 and TRBJ2-7; 8 positions agree with TRBD2. The CDR3 spells CASSFGSGTYEQYF. The DNA for the CDR3 is TGCGCCAGCAGCTTTGGTAGCGGGACCTACGAGCAGTACTTC.